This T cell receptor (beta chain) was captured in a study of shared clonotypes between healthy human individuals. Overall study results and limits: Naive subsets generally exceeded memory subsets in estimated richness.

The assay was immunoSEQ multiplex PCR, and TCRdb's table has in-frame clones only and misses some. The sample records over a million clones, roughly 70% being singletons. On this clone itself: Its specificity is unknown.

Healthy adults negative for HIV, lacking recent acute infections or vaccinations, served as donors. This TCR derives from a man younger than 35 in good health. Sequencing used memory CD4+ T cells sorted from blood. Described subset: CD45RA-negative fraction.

The CDR3 sequence is CASSAPRGEDSDTQYF. The CDR3 coding sequence is TGTGCCAGCAGTGCCCCCCGGGGAGAGGATTCAGATACGCAGTATTTT. The rearrangement joins TRBV28 to TRBJ2-3; TRBD2 is a possible D gene (5 bases). With 5 bases removed from V and 4 bases from J, the gap between germline ends came to 19 bases. Germline CDR1 reads MDHEN; CDR2 reads SYDVKM. This CDR3 region has 16 residues.